This TCR beta chain derives from a study of shared clonotypes between healthy human individuals. Study-wide points: Limitation of the genetic and exposure-history diversity represented came from the few donors. Several donors showed sharing of approximately 5% of naive CD4 clonotypes.

This CDR3 is 14 amino acids long. Germline V gene sequence: CDR1 MDHEN, CDR2 SYDVKM. V was clipped by 7 bases and J by 3 bases; unmatched bases: 5. With respect to this clone: Its antigen is not known.

CD45RO-negative cells were positively selected for CCR7, leaving out terminally differentiated effector memory CD45RA+ cells. Profiling relied on immunoSEQ multiplex PCR, and the TCRdb table lists in-frame clones only, not all of them. Of millions of clones listed, approximately 94% are singletons. The J gene is TRBJ2-2, the V gene TRBV28, with TRBD2 matching 7 bases. Material for sequencing was naive CD8+ T cells from PBMCs. This clonotype was sampled from a man aged 18-30 years in good health. Some clones in this sample may be carry-over from other donors' samples. The CDR3 region is CASIASGYTGELFF. As DNA, the CDR3 is TGTGCCAGCATTGCTAGCGGTTACACCGGGGAGCTGTTTTTT.